This is a list of T cell receptor beta chains from one sample in a study of early T cells in non-severe SARS-CoV-2 infection. TCRdb passed the 5' RACE reads through MiXCR, listing each CDR3 protein once. The table shows 77,000 or so distinct CDR3 sequences, with roughly 15% occurring only once. Sample: whole blood, taken at baseline. Source of these receptors: an adult who was a healthcare worker with PCR-confirmed SARS-CoV-2 infection or an uninfected control (not recorded which). Each CDR3 is given without its conserved first and last residue. A D gene is named only where the DNA matches it firmly. For some rows the clone size is stated as once, few or many, or as a class when expanded; others skip it.

13 many TRBD2 TRBJ2-1 TRBV9 ASSASPGLAGGAF
12 many TRBD2 TRBJ2-7 TRBV30 AWSVGLAGHEQY
11 NA NA TRBJ1-5 TRBV28 ASHRVPNQPQH
11 NA TRBD1 TRBJ1-6 TRBV18 ASSGGQNSPLH
9 few NA TRBJ2-1 TRBV28 ASSRRSEQF
14 many TRBD2 TRBJ2-1 TRBV28 ASSAVTSGTHNEQF
14 NA TRBD1 TRBJ2-3 TRBV9 ASSSPGTGGADTQY
13 few NA TRBJ2-1 TRBV7-3 ASSLPGLRMDEQF
9 many NA TRBJ2-1 TRBV7-9 ASSSFGEQF
12 few NA TRBJ1-2 TRBV6-4 ASSETPASYGYT
12 few NA TRBJ1-1 TRBV2 ASSEGLGRPEAF
10 NA NA TRBJ2-7 TRBV6-2/TRBV6-3 ASRKSQYEQY
15 many NA TRBJ1-1 TRBV7-3 ASSLVPHTGLNTEAF
12 many TRBD1 TRBJ1-1 TRBV2 ASSDLRDSHEAF
12 few NA TRBJ1-1 TRBV10-1 ASSESRGNTEAF
11 NA NA TRBJ2-7 TRBV7-9 ASSSPGSSEQY
11 many NA TRBJ2-7 TRBV7-9 ASSWKGFAEQY
10 NA NA TRBJ2-5 TRBV7-2 ASSPYGETQY
13 NA TRBD2 TRBJ2-3 TRBV20-1 SASGAGGWADTQY
12 many TRBD2 TRBJ2-3 TRBV29-1 SASRLAATDTQY
13 NA TRBD1 TRBJ1-6 TRBV20-1 SARGRGQSNSPLH
11 NA TRBD1 TRBJ1-3 TRBV30 AWNRGPGNTIY
14 many TRBD1 TRBJ2-2 TRBV18 ASSPFTGASTGELF
14 NA TRBD2 TRBJ2-3 TRBV6-2/TRBV6-3 ASSSRPSGTVDTQY
13 NA NA TRBJ2-5 TRBV20-1 SAISGGTSQETQY
16 few NA TRBJ2-7 TRBV7-8 ASSPLGRSEAGSYEQY
10 NA TRBD1 TRBJ1-2 TRBV29-1 SVEGTGHGYT
13 NA NA TRBJ2-3 TRBV7-6 ASSLGSTRSDTQY
12 NA NA TRBJ2-7 TRBV5-1 ASSRLGSSYEQY
12 NA TRBD2 TRBJ2-3 TRBV18 ASSPGTITDTQY
13 many TRBD2 TRBJ2-1 TRBV9 ASSRRLALDNEQF
10 few NA TRBJ2-4 TRBV20-1 SPKGGPDIQY
12 few TRBD1 TRBJ1-4 TRBV29-1 SASLQGAQEKLF
11 many NA TRBJ2-7 TRBV30 AWSVAAVYEQY
12 NA NA TRBJ2-1 TRBV5-1 ASSASERSNEQF
15 NA TRBD2 TRBJ2-2 TRBV18 ASSPPTSGRHTGELF
14 many TRBD2 TRBJ2-2 TRBV24-1 ATSDLLAKGTGELF
14 few NA TRBJ1-3 TRBV18 ASSPALRGRGNTIY
14 many TRBD1 TRBJ1-6 TRBV7-2 ASSYDGQALGSPLH
12 few TRBD2 TRBJ2-5 TRBV20-1 SASPSGSEETQY
11 NA NA TRBJ2-7 TRBV28 ASGPPGPGEQY
9 many NA TRBJ2-1 TRBV11-2 ASSPPGEQF
13 NA NA TRBJ2-2 TRBV7-3 ASSITGERAGELF